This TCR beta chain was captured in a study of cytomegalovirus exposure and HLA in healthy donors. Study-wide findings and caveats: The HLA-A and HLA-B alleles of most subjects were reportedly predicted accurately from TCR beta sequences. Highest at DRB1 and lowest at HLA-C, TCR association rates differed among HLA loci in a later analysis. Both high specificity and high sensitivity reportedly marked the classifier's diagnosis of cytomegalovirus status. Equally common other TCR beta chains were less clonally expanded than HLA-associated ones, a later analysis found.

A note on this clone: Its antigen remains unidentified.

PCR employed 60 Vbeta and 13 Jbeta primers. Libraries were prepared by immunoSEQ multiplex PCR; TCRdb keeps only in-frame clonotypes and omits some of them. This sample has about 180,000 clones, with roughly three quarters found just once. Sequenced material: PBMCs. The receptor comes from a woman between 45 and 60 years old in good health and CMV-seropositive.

CDR3: CASSPSGVGGELFF. DNA of the CDR3: TGCGCCAGCAGTCCTAGCGGGGTCGGCGGGGAGCTGTTTTTT. This chain links TRBV5-1 with TRBJ2-2; 9 bases map to TRBD2. Trimming removed 5 bases from V and 7 bases from J; junction bases left unmatched: 6. Germline V gives CDR1 SGHRS, CDR2 YFSETQ. This CDR3 contains 14 residues. Full variable domain (rest looked up from reference TRBV5-1 and TRBJ2-2): KAGVTQTPRYLIKTRGQQVTLSCSPISGHRSVSWYQQTPGQGLQFLFEYFSETQRNKGNFPGRFSGRQFSNSRSEMNVSTLELGDSALYLCASSPSGVGGELFFGEGSRLTVL.